This TCR beta chain is from a study of cytomegalovirus exposure and HLA in healthy donors. Background on the study: Caucasian-associated ancestry cluster membership applied to approximately 80% of approximately 420 genotyped donors.

PCR amplification relied on 60 Vbeta primers (plus 13 Jbeta primers). Clones were sequenced by immunoSEQ multiplex PCR, and TCRdb holds only the in-frame ones, with some missing. In the table there are more than 100,000 clones, 65% to 80% of which are singletons. Whole-study results and caveats: Most TCR beta V segments were productive about 90% or about 30% of the time in an earlier analysis. It has been reported that TCR beta sequences accurately predicted the HLA-A and HLA-B alleles of most subjects. With later analysis, a missense DCLRE1C variant became linked to TCR beta V- and J-gene trimming.

As to this clone: Its antigen remains unknown.

Between the trimmed V and J ends, which lost 0 bases and 5 bases, there was a span of 6 bases. The CDR3 has 13 residues. Germline CDR1 reads SGHKS; CDR2 reads YYEKEE (reference sequence). Sequenced input: PBMCs. The chain joins TRBV5-5 to TRBJ1-5; D gene uncertain. The origin of this receptor is a woman aged 18-30 years in good health and CMV-seropositive. In nucleotides, the CDR3 is TGTGCCAGCAGCTTGGATTATTATCAGCCCCAGCATTTT. Its protein is CASSLDYYQPQHF.